These T cell receptor beta chains were read from a single sample in a study of regulatory T cells in long-lasting Graves disease. TCRdb called the multiplex PCR reads again in MiXCR, with one record for every CDR3 protein. The table shows approximately 290,000 distinct CDR3 sequences, with more than 20% occurring only once. The source was peripheral blood mononuclear cells (PBMCs), collected when the disease was refractory, from a patient treated with antithyroid drugs. Receptors originate from a female donor with Graves disease. The CDR3 runs from the conserved cysteine through the conserved F or W. Each record gives: D gene, J gene, V gene, CDR3 length, clone size, CDR3 DNA, CDR3 protein. The D gene is left open where the match is weak. Clone size is stated in some rows and not others, as once, few, many or a class when expanded.

d_gene: TRBD1
j_gene: TRBJ1-2
v_gene: TRBV7-2
len: 15
abundance: many
CDR3nt: TGTGCCAGCAGCTTTGGGTCAGGGGGCCTCTATGGCTACACCTTC
CDR3aa: CASSFGSGGLYGYTF

d_gene: TRBD1
j_gene: TRBJ1-1
v_gene: TRBV7-2
len: 12
abundance: many
CDR3nt: TGTGCCAGCAGCGGGGGACAGATTGAAGCTTTCTTT
CDR3aa: CASSGGQIEAFF

d_gene: -
j_gene: TRBJ2-2
v_gene: TRBV27
len: 14
abundance: -
CDR3nt: TGTGCCAGCAGTTTTGGCAGGGTCACCGGGGAGCTGTTTTTT
CDR3aa: CASSFGRVTGELFF

d_gene: -
j_gene: TRBJ2-1
v_gene: TRBV27
len: 11
abundance: -
CDR3nt: TGTGCCAGCATAGAGTCGGGGAAGCAGTTCTTC
CDR3aa: CASIESGKQFF

d_gene: -
j_gene: TRBJ1-4
v_gene: TRBV19
len: 14
abundance: -
CDR3nt: TGTGCCAGTAGTATAGACAGGAGCAGTGAAAAACTGTTTTTT
CDR3aa: CASSIDRSSEKLFF

d_gene: -
j_gene: TRBJ2-7
v_gene: TRBV27
len: 14
abundance: many
CDR3nt: TGTGCCAGCAAGCGGATAGGCCTCTCCTACGAGCAGTACTTC
CDR3aa: CASKRIGLSYEQYF

d_gene: TRBD2
j_gene: TRBJ2-5
v_gene: TRBV7-3
len: 15
abundance: few
CDR3nt: TGTGCCAGCAGCTTGCGGGGAGGGCCGGATGAGACCCAGTACTTC
CDR3aa: CASSLRGGPDETQYF

d_gene: -
j_gene: TRBJ2-1
v_gene: TRBV7-2
len: 13
abundance: -
CDR3nt: TGTGCCAGCAGCTTTAGTTACTCCCGGGAGCAGTTCTTC
CDR3aa: CASSFSYSREQFF

d_gene: TRBD2
j_gene: TRBJ2-1
v_gene: TRBV6-1
len: 16
abundance: few
CDR3nt: TGTGCCAGCAGTGACCTTAGGACTAGCGGGAGAGTTGAGCAGTTCTTC
CDR3aa: CASSDLRTSGRVEQFF

d_gene: -
j_gene: TRBJ1-2
v_gene: TRBV7-2
len: 14
abundance: -
CDR3nt: TGTGCCAGCAGGCCGGGTCTCGGAAACTATGGCTACACCTTC
CDR3aa: CASRPGLGNYGYTF

d_gene: -
j_gene: TRBJ1-5
v_gene: TRBV4-3
len: 15
abundance: -
CDR3nt: TGCGCCAGCAGCCAGGGGACATCTGACATTCAGCCCCAGCATTTT
CDR3aa: CASSQGTSDIQPQHF

d_gene: TRBD1
j_gene: TRBJ2-7
v_gene: TRBV28
len: 16
abundance: many
CDR3nt: TGTGCCAGCAGTTTGGGTGGGACAGGGGTCCGCGGCGAGCAGTACTTC
CDR3aa: CASSLGGTGVRGEQYF

d_gene: -
j_gene: TRBJ1-4
v_gene: TRBV13
len: 13
abundance: many
CDR3nt: TGTGCCAGCAGCGTTGTGGGGGTTGAAAAACTGTTTTTT
CDR3aa: CASSVVGVEKLFF

d_gene: -
j_gene: TRBJ2-1
v_gene: TRBV2
len: 13
abundance: many
CDR3nt: TGTGCCAGCGGTTCTAGCCGTTCGAATGAGCAGTTCTTC
CDR3aa: CASGSSRSNEQFF

d_gene: -
j_gene: TRBJ2-5
v_gene: TRBV15
len: 13
abundance: -
CDR3nt: TGTGCCACCAGCAGAGATAGTCTTGAGACCCAGTACTTC
CDR3aa: CATSRDSLETQYF

d_gene: TRBD2
j_gene: TRBJ2-2
v_gene: TRBV13
len: 16
abundance: -
CDR3nt: TGTGCCAGCAGCAAAGGACTAGCGGCGAACACCGGGGAGCTGTTTTTT
CDR3aa: CASSKGLAANTGELFF

d_gene: -
j_gene: TRBJ1-4
v_gene: TRBV28
len: 12
abundance: few
CDR3nt: TGTGCCAGCAAGACGGGTAATGAAAAACTGTTTTTT
CDR3aa: CASKTGNEKLFF

d_gene: -
j_gene: TRBJ1-5
v_gene: TRBV19
len: 12
abundance: -
CDR3nt: TGTGCCAGTACTTTCGGGGACCAGCCCCAGCATTTT
CDR3aa: CASTFGDQPQHF

d_gene: TRBD2
j_gene: TRBJ2-7
v_gene: TRBV7-8
len: 16
abundance: -
CDR3nt: TGTGCCAGCAGCTTAGGACTAGCGGACCCTTCGGGCGAGCAGTACTTC
CDR3aa: CASSLGLADPSGEQYF

d_gene: -
j_gene: TRBJ1-1
v_gene: TRBV6-2/TRBV6-3
len: 15
abundance: -
CDR3nt: TGTGCCAGCAGTTACGCTGGGGGGGTGAACACTGAAGCTTTCTTT
CDR3aa: CASSYAGGVNTEAFF

d_gene: -
j_gene: TRBJ1-4
v_gene: TRBV20-1
len: 14
abundance: many
CDR3nt: TGCAGTGCTAGTCTTAATCTGGCTGAGGAAAAACTGTTTTTT
CDR3aa: CSASLNLAEEKLFF

d_gene: -
j_gene: TRBJ2-7
v_gene: TRBV29-1
len: 12
abundance: -
CDR3nt: TGCAGCGTCCAGGGGGGCGCCTACGAGCAGTACTTC
CDR3aa: CSVQGGAYEQYF

d_gene: -
j_gene: TRBJ2-2
v_gene: TRBV6-5
len: 15
abundance: -
CDR3nt: TGTGCCAGCAGTTACGGGGGGCGGAACACCGGGGAGCTGTTTTTT
CDR3aa: CASSYGGRNTGELFF